The 5 T cell receptor beta chains reported below all come from one sample, sequenced in a study of cytomegalovirus exposure and HLA in healthy donors. This table comes from immunoSEQ multiplex PCR, and its TCRdb copy is limited to in-frame clones, with some not included. The table lists under 80,000 clones, approximately 94% of them singletons. The sample taken for sequencing was PBMCs. These TCRs come from a woman in her late teens or twenties in good health and CMV-seropositive.

This chain links TRBV19 with TRBJ2-7; TRBD1 agrees at 11 bases. The V gene end was trimmed by 4 bases and the J gene end by 7 bases; junction bases not matched to a gene: 6. This CDR3 is 14 amino acids long. CDR1 is LNHDA and CDR2 is SQIVND in the germline V gene (reference sequence). The CDR3 DNA sequence: TGTGCCAGTAGTAAAGGACAGGGGGCTGAAGAGCAGTACTTC. It is translated as CASSKGQGAEEQYF.

This clone turned up a few times. This chain joins TRBV4-3 and TRBJ2-7; D not certain. Trimming took 2 bases from V and 4 from J, leaving 12 bases between them. The length of the CDR3 is 14 residues. The germline CDR1 and CDR2 sequences are LGHNA and YSLEER. CDR3 sequence: CASSQQRPSYEQYF. CDR3 nucleotides: TGCGCCAGCAGCCAACAGCGACCTTCTTACGAGCAGTACTTC.

The chain combines TRBV30 with TRBJ2-1, with no clear D. V was cut by 3 bases and J by 5 bases, with 8 bases left in between. The length of the CDR3 is 12 residues. Germline CDR1 is GTSNPN and CDR2 is SVGIG (reference sequence). CDR3 DNA sequence: TGTGCCTGGAGAAATAGAAACAATGAGCAGTTCTTC. This sequence encodes CAWRNRNNEQFF.

The V and J genes are TRBV7-9 and TRBJ2-1; 9 bases are a match to TRBD2. In germline, CDR1 is SEHNR, CDR2 FQNEAQ (reference sequence). The CDR3 runs 17 residues. With V trimmed by 2 bases and J by 8 bases, 13 bases remained unmatched. CDR3 coding DNA: TGTGCCAGCAGCTTACCTATAGCGGGAGCAGATAGGGATGAGCAGTTCTTC. Encoded protein: CASSLPIAGADRDEQFF.

The chain employs TRBV15 and TRBJ1-1; maybe TRBD1 (5 bases). Trimming took off 11 bases at V and 4 bases at J, with 14 bases between the two ends. The germline gives CDR1 LNHNV, CDR2 YYDKDF (reference sequence). The CDR3 is made up of 12 amino acids. For the CDR3, the DNA is TGTGCCGCCCAAAGAAGGGGCACTGAAGCTTTCTTT. This encodes CAAQRRGTEAFF.